These 17 T cell receptor beta chains originate from one sample sequenced in a study of blood T cell repertoires in COVID-19. Here immunoSEQ multiplex PCR was the method, and the copy in TCRdb shows in-frame clones only, minus some. The repertoire consists of about 200,000 clones, with around 84% occurring once and the leading ten covering approximately 6.1%. Sequences were obtained from peripheral blood. The source of these receptors is a man at least 80 years old with acute or convalescent COVID-19.

The chain has TRBV27 and TRBJ2-3; possible D gene TRBD1, 5 bases. The V gene's germline CDR1 is MNHEY and CDR2 SMNVEV (reference sequence). V was trimmed by 5 bases and J by 4 bases, leaving 16 bases between them. CDR3 size: 15 residues. The DNA for the CDR3 is TGTGCCAGCAGTAAAGCCGGGTCACAGGCAGATACGCAGTATTTT. Translated, it gives CASSKAGSQADTQYF.

The rearrangement uses TRBV18 and TRBJ2-3, with 11 bases aligning to TRBD1. V lost 3 bases and J lost 6; bases outside the gene matches: 8. The length of the CDR3 is 16 residues. Per the germline V gene, CDR1 is KGHSH and CDR2 is LQKENI. The CDR3 sequence: CASSPLDRGQQDTQYF. CDR3 coding DNA: TGTGCCAGCTCACCCCTGGACAGGGGGCAACAGGATACGCAGTATTTT.

The chain joins TRBV18 to TRBJ1-5; D perhaps matches TRBD1 (6 bases). Germline V gives CDR1 KGHSH, CDR2 LQKENI. The ends were cut back, 5 bases at V and 6 bases at J, with 14 bases in the middle. This CDR3 is 14 amino acids long. CDR3 coding DNA: TGTGCCAGCTCATCAAGCCAGGGGACTCAGCCCCAGCATTTT. It encodes CASSSSQGTQPQHF.

The J gene is TRBJ1-5, the V gene TRBV10-1; D is unclear. This CDR3 spans 13 amino acids. V shed 4 bases and J shed 0 bases, with 4 bases lying between them. Germline CDR1 WNHNN, CDR2 SYGVQD (reference sequence). CDR3 nucleotides: TGCGCCAGCAGTGCCGGTAGCAATCAGCCCCAGCATTTT. Amino acids: CASSAGSNQPQHF.

This chain joins TRBV28 and TRBJ1-2, with 10 positions matching TRBD1. V was pared by 2 bases and J by 8 bases, with 11 bases of the junction left unmatched. CDR1 is MDHEN, CDR2 SYDVKM, per germline. This CDR3 region has 16 residues. The CDR3 spells CASSLAGTGALGGYTF. CDR3 bases: TGTGCCAGCAGTTTAGCCGGGACAGGGGCGTTGGGCGGCTACACCTTC.

This clone occurred once. CDR3: CASSLESGGSYNEQFF. CDR3 in DNA: TGTGCCAGCAGCTTAGAATCGGGGGGATCCTACAATGAGCAGTTCTTC. This sequence joins TRBV11-2 and TRBJ2-1; 7 bases map to TRBD2. The CDR3 has 16 residues. Trimming removed 0 bases from V and 1 base from J; junction bases left unmatched: 3. Germline CDR1 reads SGHAT; CDR2 reads FQNNGV.

V and J are TRBV5-1 and TRBJ2-2; 11 bases line up with TRBD2. Germline lookup yields CDR1 SGHRS and CDR2 YFSETQ. V lost 6 bases and J lost 5; bases outside the gene matches: 6. This CDR3 has 15 amino acids. This CDR3 is CASTGLAGSTGELFF. CDR3 in DNA: TGCGCCAGCACCGGACTAGCGGGCAGTACCGGGGAGCTGTTTTTT.

J is TRBJ2-2 and V is TRBV7-2; possible D gene TRBD2, 7 bases. Germline assignment: CDR1 SGHTA and CDR2 FQGNSA. The CDR3 sequence is 16 residues long. V shed 6 bases and J shed 4 bases, with 18 bases lying between them. CDR3 DNA: TGTGCCAGCAGAGGGGGTCTTGCGGGAGTCACCGGGGAGCTGTTTTTT. Amino acids: CASRGGLAGVTGELFF.

The chain has TRBV28 and TRBJ1-1, with D tentatively TRBD1 (6 bases). The CDR3 runs 17 residues. From germline, CDR1 is MDHEN and CDR2 SYDVKM. V lost 8 bases and J lost 1, with 23 bases in between. The CDR3, as DNA: TGTGCCAGCGGACTCGCGGGGGTCAGGGGAACGAACACTGAAGCTTTCTTT. The encoded protein is CASGLAGVRGTNTEAFF.

The sample holds a few counts of this clone. V usage is TRBV7-8 and J usage is TRBJ2-1, with no clear D. This CDR3 region has 13 residues. Germline CDR1 is SGHVS and CDR2 is FQNEAQ. Trimming stripped 5 bases from V and 2 bases from J, with 7 bases between. The CDR3: CASSQPPYNEQFF. DNA of the CDR3: TGTGCCAGCAGCCAGCCTCCCTACAATGAGCAGTTCTTC.

J is TRBJ2-7 and V is TRBV5-6, with 9 bases lining up with TRBD2. Losses at the gene ends were 1 base for V and 2 bases for J; bases not matched to a gene: 4. Germline V CDR1 and CDR2: SGHDT, YYEEEE. The CDR3 totals 15 residues. The CDR3 sequence is CASSLLASGAYEQYV. The CDR3, as DNA: TGTGCCAGCAGCTTGCTGGCTAGCGGGGCCTACGAGCAGTACGTC.

This chain links TRBV2 with TRBJ1-4, with D possibly TRBD1 on 5 matching bases. V lost 3 bases to trimming and J lost 10 bases, with 9 bases between them. From germline, CDR1 is SNHLY and CDR2 FYNNEI. The CDR3 contains 12 residues. The CDR3 nucleotides read TGTGCCAGCAGTGAGGGACTGGGAAAACTGTTTTTT. Residues: CASSEGLGKLFF.

CDR3 residues: CATSTSDTQYF. In nucleotides, the CDR3 is TGTGCCACCAGTACTAGTGATACGCAGTATTTT. The chain is built from TRBV24-1 and TRBJ2-3; tentatively, D is TRBD2 (5 bases). The CDR3 totals 11 residues. V lost 6 bases to trimming and J lost 6 bases, with 6 bases between them. The germline gives CDR1 KGHDR, CDR2 SFDVKD.

This clone was counted only a few times. The chain is built from TRBV18 and TRBJ1-1, with D maybe TRBD1 (6 bases). Germline assignment: CDR1 KGHSH and CDR2 LQKENI. V lost 6 bases and J lost 11, with 22 bases in between. This CDR3 is 14 amino acids long. CDR3 sequence reads: CASSLAAGTHPAFF. The CDR3 DNA sequence: TGTGCCAGCTCTCTGGCGGCCGGGACACACCCCGCTTTCTTT.

In regard to this clone: One end of the junction does not line up with germline, which may come from a read error. V usage is TRBV28 and J usage is TRBJ1-2; 12 bases fit TRBD1. CDR1 and CDR2 from the germline V gene are MDHEN and SYDVKM. CDR3 length: 15 amino acids. Here the CDR3 reads CASSSGQGANYGYTF. DNA of the CDR3: TGTGCCAGCAGTTCGGGACAGGGGGCTAACTATGGCTACACTTTC.

The chain has TRBV7-3 and TRBJ2-1; maybe TRBD2 (5 bases). V was clipped by 0 bases and J by 5 bases, with 14 bases between them. Germline CDR1 and CDR2: SGHTA and FQGTGA. This CDR3 comprises 16 residues. The CDR3 here is CASSLTRVEADNEQFF. For the CDR3, the DNA is TGTGCCAGCAGCTTAACGCGGGTAGAGGCGGACAATGAGCAGTTCTTC.

This chain uses TRBV7-2 with TRBJ2-7; D is perhaps TRBD2 (5 bases). This CDR3 spans 14 amino acids. V lost 2 bases to trimming and J lost 3 bases, with 11 bases between them. Germline lookup yields CDR1 SGHTA and CDR2 FQGNSA. The CDR3 here is CASSLKGGLYEQYF. For the CDR3, the DNA is TGTGCCAGCAGCTTAAAAGGAGGACTCTACGAGCAGTACTTC.